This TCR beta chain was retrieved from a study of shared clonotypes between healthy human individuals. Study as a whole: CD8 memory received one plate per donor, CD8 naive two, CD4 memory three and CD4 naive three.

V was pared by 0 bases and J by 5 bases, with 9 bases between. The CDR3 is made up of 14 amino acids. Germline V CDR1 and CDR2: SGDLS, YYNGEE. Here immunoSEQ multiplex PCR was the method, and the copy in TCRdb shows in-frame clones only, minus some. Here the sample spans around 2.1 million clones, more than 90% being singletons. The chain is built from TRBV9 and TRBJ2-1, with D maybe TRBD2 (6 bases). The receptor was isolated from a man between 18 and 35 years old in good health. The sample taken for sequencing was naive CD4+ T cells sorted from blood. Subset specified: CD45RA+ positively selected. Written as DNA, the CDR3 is TGTGCCAGCAGCGTAGATGGACTAAACAATGAGCAGTTCTTC. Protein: CASSVDGLNNEQFF.